The clone carrying this T cell receptor beta chain has a handful of counts. What it binds is not known. The sample originates from a study of CD8+ T cells in alopecia areata. Study at large: Treated patients were dosed with oral tofacitinib, taking 5 to 10 mg twice daily. Findings and caveats of the study: Clonality exceeded that of normal scalp in lesional scalp, most notably in alopecia totalis/universalis. Possibly because of HLA-related factors, TCR sharing was less clear across patients than in mice.

Germline lookup yields CDR1 SQVTM and CDR2 ANQGSEA. J lost 3 bases, V lost 3 bases, and 10 bases had no gene match. The length of the CDR3 is 15 residues. Lesional scalp punch biopsies and peripheral blood were collected from alopecia areata patients. Sequencing templates came from extracted RNA that was reverse transcribed into cDNA. Generated by immunoSEQ multiplex PCR, the TCRdb table keeps only in-frame clones and is missing some. The sample has 150,000 to 200,000 clones, approximately 56% seen once; the top ten hold roughly 14%. The chain couples TRBV29-1 to TRBJ2-7; 8 bases align to TRBD1. The receptor comes from a human donor with alopecia areata. The source was CD4+ T cells sorted from blood, collected at week 0. CDR3 coding DNA: TGCAGCGTTGACCTAGGACAGGGTGGAAGCTACGAGCAGTACTTC. Translation: CSVDLGQGGSYEQYF.